Sequencing of this T cell receptor beta chain was carried out in a study of T cell responses to AZD1222 COVID-19 vaccine. The overall study: Second doses were pooled across both intervals (about 4 or about 12 weeks). Findings and limits, study-wide: Repertoires were sampled only after the peak T cell response. Among the donors, most were white British and more were female, and clonal diversity was possibly underestimated.

As for this clone: Its cognate antigen is unknown.

Assay: immunoSEQ multiplex PCR; the TCRdb copy retains only in-frame clones and omits some. The sample has approximately 100,000 clones, approximately 90% seen once. Germline CDR1 SGHAT, CDR2 FQNNGV. The CDR3 is 15 amino acids. J gave up 7 bases and V 2 bases, and 9 bases lay outside the gene matches. The V call is TRBV11-2, the J call TRBJ1-2, with 8 bases aligning to TRBD1. The receptor was isolated from an adult in good health. Sequencing was performed on peripheral blood, taken on day 0 of AZD1222 vaccination. As DNA, the CDR3 is TGTGCCAGCAGCTTACGGGAAGCAGGGGGCTCTGGCTACACCTTC. Translated: CASSLREAGGSGYTF. The variable domain in full, completed from reference TRBV11-2 and TRBJ1-2, reads EAGVAQSPRYKIIEKRQSVAFWCNPISGHATLYWYQQILGQGPKLLIQFQNNGVVDDSQLPKDRFSAERLKGVDSTLKIQPAKLEDSAVYLCASSLREAGGSGYTFGSGTRLTVV.